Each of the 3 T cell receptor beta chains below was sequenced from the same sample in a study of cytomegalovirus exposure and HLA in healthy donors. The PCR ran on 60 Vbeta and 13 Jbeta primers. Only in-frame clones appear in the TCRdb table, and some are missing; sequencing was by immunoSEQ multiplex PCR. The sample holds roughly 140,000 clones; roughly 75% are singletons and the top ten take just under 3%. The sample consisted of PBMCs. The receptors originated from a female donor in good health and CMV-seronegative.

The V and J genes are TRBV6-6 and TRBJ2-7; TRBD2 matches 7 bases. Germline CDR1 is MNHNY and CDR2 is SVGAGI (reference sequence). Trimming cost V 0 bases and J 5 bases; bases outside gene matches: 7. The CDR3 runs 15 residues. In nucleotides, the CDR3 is TGTGCCAGCAGTTACTCTGGGGGGAGGGCCGACGAGCAGTACTTC. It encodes CASSYSGGRADEQYF.

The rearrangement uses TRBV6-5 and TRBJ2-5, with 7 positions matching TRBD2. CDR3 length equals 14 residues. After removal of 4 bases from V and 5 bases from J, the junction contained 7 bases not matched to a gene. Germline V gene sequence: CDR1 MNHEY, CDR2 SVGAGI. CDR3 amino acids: CASSFGGSLETQYF. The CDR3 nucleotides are TGTGCCAGCAGTTTTGGCGGGAGCTTGGAGACCCAGTACTTC.

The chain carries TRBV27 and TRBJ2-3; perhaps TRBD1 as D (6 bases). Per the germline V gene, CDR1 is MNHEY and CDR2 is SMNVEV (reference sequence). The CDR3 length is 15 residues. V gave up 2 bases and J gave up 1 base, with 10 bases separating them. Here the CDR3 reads CASSLDRPRTDTQYF. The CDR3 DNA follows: TGTGCCAGCAGTTTAGACAGGCCTCGCACAGATACGCAGTATTTT.